The rows below give T cell receptor beta chains drawn from one sample of a study of blood T cell repertoires in COVID-19. The table came from immunoSEQ multiplex PCR; TCRdb's copy has only in-frame clones and leaves some out. The sample consists of approximately 22,000 clones, around four fifths of them appearing once. Material for sequencing was peripheral blood. Source of these receptors: a human donor in a cohort sampled during active COVID-19. CDR3s include the opening cysteine and the closing phenylalanine or tryptophan. A D gene is named only where the DNA matches it firmly. Not every row has a clone size; where given, it reads once, few, many or a size class.

cdr3_length | j_call | clone_size | d_call | v_call | cdr3_aa | cdr3_nt
14 | TRBJ2-5 | - | - | TRBV5-4 | CASSRRAGQETQYF | TGTGCCAGCAGCAGACGGGCGGGCCAAGAGACCCAGTACTTC
11 | TRBJ2-7 | - | - | TRBV27 | CASSLGLEQYF | TGTGCCAGCAGTTTAGGGCTCGAGCAGTACTTC
14 | TRBJ2-1 | medium-sized | - | TRBV27 | CASSLKGGYNEQFF | TGTGCCAGCAGTTTAAAGGGGGGGTACAATGAGCAGTTCTTC
15 | TRBJ1-5 | - | - | TRBV27 | CASSPLGGRNQPQHF | TGTGCCAGCAGTCCCCTCGGGGGTCGCAATCAGCCCCAGCATTTT
13 | TRBJ2-3 | - | - | TRBV6-4 | CASSKTSTDTQYF | TGTGCCAGCTCGAAGACTAGCACAGATACGCAGTATTTT
16 | TRBJ1-2 | few | TRBD1 | TRBV28 | CASSFVQGAQVYGYTF | TGTGCCAGCTCATTCGTCCAGGGGGCGCAGGTCTATGGCTACACCTTC
13 | TRBJ1-1 | - | - | TRBV7-3 | CASSSQGGDLAFF | TGTGCCAGCAGCTCCCAAGGAGGAGATCTAGCTTTCTTT
15 | TRBJ1-6 | once | TRBD1 | TRBV7-2 | CASSLVGTGALTLHF | TGTGCCAGCAGCTTAGTGGGGACAGGGGCACTCACCCTCCACTTT
16 | TRBJ2-5 | - | - | TRBV19 | CASSADRATAGKTQYF | TGTGCCAGTAGTGCGGACCGGGCCACAGCCGGGAAGACCCAGTACTTC
14 | TRBJ2-5 | - | - | TRBV7-2 | CASSFGGGGETQYF | TGTGCCAGCAGCTTCGGCGGGGGCGGGGAGACCCAGTACTTC
15 | TRBJ2-1 | - | TRBD2 | TRBV5-1 | CASSSAGTSPHEQFF | TGCGCCAGCAGCTCGGCCGGGACTAGCCCCCATGAGCAGTTCTTC
14 | TRBJ2-7 | - | - | TRBV6-5 | CASSFSRSSYEQYF | TGTGCCAGCAGTTTTTCCAGAAGCTCCTACGAGCAGTACTTC
14 | TRBJ1-5 | few | - | TRBV3-1/TRBV3-2 | CASSLQLTNQPQHF | TGTGCCAGCAGTCTACAGCTAACCAATCAGCCCCAGCATTTT
16 | TRBJ2-1 | - | TRBD2 | TRBV4-2 | CASSQAGAGGLNEQFF | TGTGCCAGCAGCCAAGCTGGGGCGGGAGGGCTGAATGAGCAGTTCTTC
12 | TRBJ1-5 | few | - | TRBV7-9 | CASSFSGQPQHF | TGTGCCAGCAGCTTCTCGGGTCAGCCCCAGCATTTT
16 | TRBJ2-3 | - | TRBD2 | TRBV5-8 | CASTKTSGDPSGTQYF | TGTGCCAGCACCAAGACTAGCGGGGACCCATCGGGTACGCAGTATTTT
17 | TRBJ2-6 | medium-sized | TRBD1 | TRBV7-6 | CASSLGPGGPGANVLTF | TGTGCCAGCAGCTTAGGTCCAGGGGGACCTGGGGCCAACGTCCTGACTTTC
14 | TRBJ2-1 | - | TRBD2 | TRBV2 | CASIGLAGGGTQFF | TGTGCCAGCATAGGACTAGCCGGCGGCGGCACTCAGTTCTTC
14 | TRBJ2-1 | few | - | TRBV30 | CAWSVGAGFYEQFF | TGTGCCTGGAGTGTAGGGGCGGGATTCTATGAGCAGTTCTTC
14 | TRBJ1-5 | once | - | TRBV7-8 | CASSPTRTDQPQHF | TGTGCCAGCAGTCCCACGAGGACAGATCAGCCCCAGCATTTT
15 | TRBJ2-1 | - | TRBD2 | TRBV7-2 | CASSSQRGGLNEQFF | TGTGCCAGCAGCTCCCAGCGGGGGGGCCTCAATGAGCAGTTCTTC
16 | TRBJ1-4 | - | TRBD1 | TRBV2 | CASSEAPGQINEKLFF | TGTGCCAGCAGTGAAGCCCCGGGACAGATTAATGAAAAACTGTTTTTT
15 | TRBJ2-5 | - | TRBD2 | TRBV6-5 | CASIWTSGSQETQYF | TGTGCCAGCATTTGGACTAGCGGGAGTCAAGAGACCCAGTACTTC
13 | TRBJ2-7 | - | - | TRBV11-2 | CASSAGLSQPQYF | TGTGCCAGCAGCGCGGGACTTTCGCAACCACAATACTTC
13 | TRBJ2-7 | - | - | TRBV28 | CASRFPSSYEQYF | TGTGCCAGCAGATTCCCGAGCTCCTACGAGCAGTACTTC
16 | TRBJ2-5 | once | TRBD2 | TRBV12-5 | CASGRGLAGGGETQYF | TGTGCTAGTGGCCGCGGACTAGCGGGAGGAGGAGAGACCCAGTACTTC
15 | TRBJ2-1 | - | - | TRBV24-1 | CATSDQRTPYNEQFF | TGTGCCACCAGTGATCAACGGACACCCTACAATGAGCAGTTCTTC
14 | TRBJ2-3 | - | - | TRBV7-9 | CASSFSGTTDTQYF | TGTGCCAGCAGCTTTAGCGGAACCACAGATACGCAGTATTTT
15 | TRBJ2-2 | few | TRBD2 | TRBV2 | CASQLWGLDTGELFF | TGTGCCAGCCAGCTTTGGGGACTAGACACCGGGGAGCTGTTTTTT
14 | TRBJ1-3 | - | - | TRBV9 | CASSTGTGGNTIYF | TGTGCCAGCAGCACAGGGACCGGGGGAAACACCATATATTTT
14 | TRBJ2-7 | few | TRBD2 | TRBV9 | CASSVTGGFYEQYF | TGTGCCAGCAGCGTCACGGGAGGCTTTTACGAGCAGTACTTC
15 | TRBJ2-1 | - | TRBD1 | TRBV19 | CASSSGTGGYNEQFF | TGTGCCAGTAGTTCCGGGACAGGGGGTTACAATGAGCAGTTCTTC
13 | TRBJ1-5 | - | TRBD1 | TRBV6-5 | CASTGTEYQPQHF | TGTGCCAGCACCGGGACAGAGTATCAGCCCCAGCATTTT
14 | TRBJ2-1 | once | TRBD1 | TRBV11-1 | CASRERGPYNEQFF | TGTGCCAGCAGGGAGAGGGGGCCTTACAATGAGCAGTTCTTC
12 | TRBJ2-7 | - | TRBD2 | TRBV18 | CASSQLAAEQYF | TGTGCCAGCTCCCAACTAGCGGCCGAGCAGTACTTC
15 | TRBJ2-3 | - | TRBD2 | TRBV6-2/TRBV6-3 | CASSYIAGGPDTQYF | TGTGCCAGCAGTTACATAGCGGGGGGGCCGGATACGCAGTATTTT
15 | TRBJ2-7 | - | TRBD2 | TRBV27 | CASSLGLAGVREQYF | TGTGCCAGCAGTTTGGGACTAGCGGGAGTTCGGGAGCAGTACTTC
12 | TRBJ1-1 | - | - | TRBV4-2 | CASSQDQYEAFF | TGTGCCAGCAGCCAAGATCAGTATGAAGCTTTCTTT
14 | TRBJ2-2 | - | - | TRBV7-2 | CASSPILVSGELFF | TGTGCCAGCAGCCCGATCCTAGTAAGCGGGGAGCTGTTTTTT
18 | TRBJ2-1 | once | TRBD2 | TRBV2 | CASSDLAGTSGSYNEQFF | TGTGCCAGCAGTGATCTAGCGGGGACGTCTGGCTCCTACAATGAGCAGTTCTTC
15 | TRBJ2-5 | - | - | TRBV2 | CASSEAGLAGETQYF | TGTGCCAGCAGTGAAGCCGGCCTAGCCGGGGAGACCCAGTACTTC
16 | TRBJ2-1 | - | - | TRBV5-3 | CARSLLSPSSYNEQFF | TGTGCCAGAAGCTTGTTGAGCCCGAGCTCCTACAATGAGCAGTTCTTC
13 | TRBJ2-5 | - | TRBD1 | TRBV3-1/TRBV3-2 | CASSRTGGETQYF | TGTGCCAGCAGCCGGACAGGGGGAGAGACCCAGTACTTC
17 | TRBJ2-1 | - | TRBD2 | TRBV9 | CASSPSLARSIYNEQFF | TGTGCCAGCAGCCCTTCACTAGCGAGGTCGATTTACAATGAGCAGTTCTTC
14 | TRBJ2-1 | - | TRBD2 | TRBV10-3 | CAIRGGTKSNEQFF | TGTGCCATCCGGGGGGGGACTAAATCCAATGAGCAGTTCTTC
15 | TRBJ2-3 | once | TRBD1 | TRBV27 | CASSYWTGRGDTQYF | TGTGCCAGCAGTTATTGGACAGGGCGAGGAGATACGCAGTATTTT
12 | TRBJ1-1 | once | TRBD1 | TRBV30 | CAFLDRVAEAFF | TGTGCCTTCCTGGACAGGGTCGCTGAAGCTTTCTTT
16 | TRBJ1-2 | - | TRBD1 | TRBV27 | CASSYLYRGREYGYTF | TGTGCCAGCAGCTACCTCTACAGGGGGCGCGAGTATGGCTACACCTTC
15 | TRBJ2-4 | - | TRBD1 | TRBV19 | CASRDGQGGKNIQYF | TGTGCCAGTAGGGATGGACAGGGAGGCAAAAACATTCAGTACTTC
13 | TRBJ2-5 | - | TRBD2 | TRBV10-2 | CASSRGGRETQYF | TGCGCCAGCAGTCGCGGGGGAAGAGAGACCCAGTACTTC
13 | TRBJ2-5 | - | - | TRBV10-3 | CAIRLGRGETQYF | TGTGCCATCAGGCTAGGACGGGGGGAGACCCAGTACTTC
14 | TRBJ2-7 | - | TRBD1 | TRBV5-1 | CASSSDRVDREQYF | TGCGCCAGCAGTTCGGACAGGGTAGATCGCGAGCAGTACTTC
13 | TRBJ2-7 | - | - | TRBV25-1 | CASSEASRYEQYF | TGTGCCAGCAGTGAAGCTTCACGGTACGAGCAGTACTTC
15 | TRBJ1-1 | - | TRBD1 | TRBV6-5 | CASSIRGKVDTEAFF | TGTGCCAGCAGCATCAGGGGGAAGGTCGACACTGAAGCTTTCTTT